The sample holds a few counts of the clone carrying this TCR beta chain. Antigen specificity is unknown. The TCR beta CDR3 regions underwent amplification from RNA transcripts. An initial RT-PCR round employing HTBI primers preceded a second-round multiplex PCR. TCRdb reprocessed the multiplex PCR reads via MiXCR and lists one record per CDR3 protein. The repertoire holds over 500,000 distinct CDR3 sequences, with about 20% as singletons. These data are taken from a study of Graves' ophthalmopathy and Graves' hyperthyroidism. Broader study findings: Blood samples also showed most expanded thyroid clonotypes exceeding 0.001 frequency.

The receptor was isolated from a woman aged 18 to 35 with stable Graves' hyperthyroidism. Some clones in this sample may be carry-over from other donors' samples. The sequenced sample consisted of peripheral blood.

This chain's CDR3 is CASQKDDRRGGYTF. CDR3 coding DNA: TGTGCCAGCCAAAAAGACGACAGGCGGGGTGGCTACACCTTC. J is TRBJ1-2 and V is TRBV6-1; possible D gene TRBD1, 6 bases. The CDR3 covers 14 residues. V lost 8 bases to trimming and J lost 7 bases, with 20 bases between them. CDR1 is MNHNS and CDR2 is SASEGT in the germline V gene.